This T cell receptor (beta chain) was recorded in a study of cytomegalovirus exposure and HLA in healthy donors. The donors were part of the validation cohort of 95 to 150 subjects. That cohort was separate from the first cohort, which comprised roughly 670 subjects. Study-wide results and caveats: Among the CMV-associated chains, a few were confirmed in vitro as specific for CMV antigens. One later analysis, an examination of the 100 to 150 validation repertoires, found that first-cohort TCR clusters tended to co-occur in them. Most TCR sequences were seen very rarely across donors, but some public TCRs occurred in many.

The germline V and J ends were trimmed by 1 base and 4 bases, with 5 bases remaining between them. CDR1 and CDR2 from the germline V gene are SSHAT and FNYEAQ (reference sequence). The CDR3 is 13 residues long. Produced via immunoSEQ multiplex PCR; TCRdb's table is partial and in-frame only. Of some 120,000 clones in the sample, roughly 95% were seen once. In regard to this clone: What it binds is unknown.

Sequenced sample: PBMCs. This sequence was found in a man aged 18 to 30 in good health and CMV-seronegative. V gene TRBV7-7 combines with J gene TRBJ2-1; D is undetermined. CDR3 in amino acids: CASSLELYNEQFF. The CDR3 DNA sequence: TGTGCCAGCAGCTTAGAACTGTACAATGAGCAGTTCTTC.